The 3 T cell receptor beta chains below come from one sample, sequenced in a study of long-term antiretroviral therapy in people with HIV. The assay, immunoSEQ v3.0, was run at survey level. Repertoires were generated with immunoSEQ multiplex PCR, while TCRdb's copy carries only in-frame clones and drops some. This sample has roughly 12,000 clones, with roughly 80% found just once. The input for sequencing was unsorted PBMCs, taken 0.8 years before starting antiretroviral therapy. The receptors originated from a woman between 40 and 55 years old with HIV.

V usage is TRBV7-2 and J usage is TRBJ2-5; 8 bases line up with TRBD2. Per germline, CDR1 SGHTA and CDR2 FQGNSA. Losses at the gene ends were 4 bases for V and 5 bases for J; bases not matched to a gene: 6. This CDR3 has 14 amino acids. The DNA of the CDR3 is TGTGCCAGCAGCTCCAGCGGGGGTCACGAGACCCAGTACTTC. Translation: CASSSSGGHETQYF.

The chain joins TRBV19 to TRBJ1-5; 10 bases match TRBD1. The V segment lost 5 bases and the J segment 2 bases; nucleotides outside the gene matches: 6. Germline V lookup: CDR1 LNHDA, CDR2 SQIVND (reference sequence). The CDR3 covers 16 residues. For the CDR3, the DNA is TGTGCCAGTAGTCCTGGGACAGGGGATCGCAATCAGCCCCAGCATTTT. This codes for CASSPGTGDRNQPQHF.

The chain joins TRBV29-1 to TRBJ2-1; possibly TRBD1 or TRBD2 for D (5 bases each). The V and J ends lost 1 base and 7 bases respectively, with 11 bases between them. CDR1 is SQVTM, CDR2 ANQGSEA, per germline. The CDR3 has 13 residues. DNA for the CDR3: TGCAGCGTTGAAGGCCAGTGGGGGAATGAGCAGTTCTTC. Translating gives CSVEGQWGNEQFF.